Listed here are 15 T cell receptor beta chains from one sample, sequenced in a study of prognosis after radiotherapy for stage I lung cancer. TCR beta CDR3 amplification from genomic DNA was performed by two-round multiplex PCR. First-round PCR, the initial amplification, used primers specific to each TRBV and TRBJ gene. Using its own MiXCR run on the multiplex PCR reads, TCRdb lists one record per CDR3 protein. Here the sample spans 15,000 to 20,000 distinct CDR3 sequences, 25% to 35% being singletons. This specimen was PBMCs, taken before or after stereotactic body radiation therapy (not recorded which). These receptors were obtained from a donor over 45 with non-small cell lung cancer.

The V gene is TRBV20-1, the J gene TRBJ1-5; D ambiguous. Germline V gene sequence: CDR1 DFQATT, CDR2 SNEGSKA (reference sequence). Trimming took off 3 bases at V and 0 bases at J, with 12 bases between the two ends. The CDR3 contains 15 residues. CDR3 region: CSASDAQNSNQPQHF. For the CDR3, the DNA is TGCAGTGCTAGCGACGCCCAGAATAGCAATCAGCCCCAGCATTTT.

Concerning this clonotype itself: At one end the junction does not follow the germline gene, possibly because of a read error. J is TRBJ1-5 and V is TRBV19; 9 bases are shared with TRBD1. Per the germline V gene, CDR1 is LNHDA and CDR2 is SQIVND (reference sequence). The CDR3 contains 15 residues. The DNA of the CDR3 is TGTGCCAGTAGGGGGGGACAGGGCGGCAATCAGCCCCAACAATTT. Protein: CASRGGQGGNQPQQF.

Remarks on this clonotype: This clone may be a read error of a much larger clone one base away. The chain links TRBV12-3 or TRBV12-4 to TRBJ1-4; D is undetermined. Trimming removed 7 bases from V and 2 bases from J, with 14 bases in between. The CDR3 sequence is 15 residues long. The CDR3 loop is CASTYTIGTNEKLFF. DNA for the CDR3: TGTGCCAGCACCTATACCATTGGGACTAATGAAAAACTGTTTTTT.

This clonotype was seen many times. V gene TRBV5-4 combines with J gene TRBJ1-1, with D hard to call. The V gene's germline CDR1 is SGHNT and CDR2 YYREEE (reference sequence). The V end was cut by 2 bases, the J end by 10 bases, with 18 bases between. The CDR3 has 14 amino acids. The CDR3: CASSFLVAGGRAFF. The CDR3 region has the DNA TGTGCCAGCAGCTTTCTCGTAGCGGGAGGGCGAGCTTTCTTT.

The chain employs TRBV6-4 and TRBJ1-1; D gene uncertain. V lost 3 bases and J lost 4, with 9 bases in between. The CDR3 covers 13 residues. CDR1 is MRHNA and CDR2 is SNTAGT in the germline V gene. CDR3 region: CASSESGFTEAFF. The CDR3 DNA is TGTGCCAGCAGTGAGTCCGGGTTCACTGAAGCTTTCTTT.

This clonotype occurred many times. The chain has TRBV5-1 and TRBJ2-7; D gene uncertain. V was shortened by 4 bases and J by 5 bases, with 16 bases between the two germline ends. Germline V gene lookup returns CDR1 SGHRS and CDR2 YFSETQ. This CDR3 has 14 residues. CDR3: CASSPLVGSHEQYF. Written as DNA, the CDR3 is TGCGCCAGCAGCCCTCTCGTGGGCAGCCACGAGCAGTACTTC.

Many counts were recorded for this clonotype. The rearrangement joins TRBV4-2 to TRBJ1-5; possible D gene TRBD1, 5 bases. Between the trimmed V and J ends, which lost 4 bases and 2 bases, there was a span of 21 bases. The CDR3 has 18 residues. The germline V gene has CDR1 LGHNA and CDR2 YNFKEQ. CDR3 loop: CASSRGPGGISGNQPQHF. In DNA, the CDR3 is TGTGCCAGCAGCCGCGGGCCCGGGGGTATATCGGGCAATCAGCCCCAGCATTTT.

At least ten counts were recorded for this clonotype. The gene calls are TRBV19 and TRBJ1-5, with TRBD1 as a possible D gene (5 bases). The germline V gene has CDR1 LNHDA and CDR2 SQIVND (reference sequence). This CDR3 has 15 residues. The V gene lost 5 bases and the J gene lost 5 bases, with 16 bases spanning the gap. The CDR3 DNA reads TGTGCCAGTAGTCCCCGTTGGACACCGGATCAGCCCCAGCATTTT. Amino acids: CASSPRWTPDQPQHF.

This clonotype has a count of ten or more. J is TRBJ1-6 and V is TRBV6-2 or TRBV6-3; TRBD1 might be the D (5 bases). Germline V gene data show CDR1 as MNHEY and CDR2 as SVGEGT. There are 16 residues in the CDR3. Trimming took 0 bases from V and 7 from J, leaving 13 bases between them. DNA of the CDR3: TGTGCCAGCAGTTACTCAGGGGACGGACGGAATTCACCCCTCCACTTT. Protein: CASSYSGDGRNSPLHF.

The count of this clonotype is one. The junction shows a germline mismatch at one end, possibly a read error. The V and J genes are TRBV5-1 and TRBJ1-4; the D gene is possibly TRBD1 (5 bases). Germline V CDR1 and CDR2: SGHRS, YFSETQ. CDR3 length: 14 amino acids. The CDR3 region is CASSAAGAEEKMFF. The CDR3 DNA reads TGCGCCAGCAGCGCAGCCGGGGCGGAGGAAAAAATGTTTTTT.

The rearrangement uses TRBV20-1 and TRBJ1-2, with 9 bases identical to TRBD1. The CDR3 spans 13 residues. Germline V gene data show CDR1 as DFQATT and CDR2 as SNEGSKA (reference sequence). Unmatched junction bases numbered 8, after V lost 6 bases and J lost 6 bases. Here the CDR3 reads CSAADRGWDGYTF. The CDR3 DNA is TGCAGTGCGGCTGACAGGGGGTGGGATGGCTACACCTTC.

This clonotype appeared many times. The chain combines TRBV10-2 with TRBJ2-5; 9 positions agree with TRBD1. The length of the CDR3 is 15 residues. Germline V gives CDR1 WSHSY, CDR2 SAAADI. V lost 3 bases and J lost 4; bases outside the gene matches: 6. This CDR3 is CASSDPTGGPETQYF. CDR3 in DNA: TGCGCCAGCAGTGATCCCACAGGGGGCCCAGAGACCCAGTACTTC.

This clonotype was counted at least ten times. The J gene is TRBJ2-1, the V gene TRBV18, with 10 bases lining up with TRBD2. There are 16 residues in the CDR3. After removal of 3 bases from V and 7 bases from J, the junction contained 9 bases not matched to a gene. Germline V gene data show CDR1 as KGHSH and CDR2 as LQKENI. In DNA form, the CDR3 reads TGTGCCAGCTCACCGGTGCCTAGCGGGAGAGGGAATGAGCAGTTCTTC. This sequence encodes CASSPVPSGRGNEQFF. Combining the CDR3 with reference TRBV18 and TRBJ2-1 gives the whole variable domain NAGVMQNPRHLVRRRGQEARLRCSPMKGHSHVYWYRQLPEEGLKFMVYLQKENIIDESGMPKERFSAEFPKEGPSILRIQQVVRGDSAAYFCASSPVPSGRGNEQFFGPGTRLTVL.

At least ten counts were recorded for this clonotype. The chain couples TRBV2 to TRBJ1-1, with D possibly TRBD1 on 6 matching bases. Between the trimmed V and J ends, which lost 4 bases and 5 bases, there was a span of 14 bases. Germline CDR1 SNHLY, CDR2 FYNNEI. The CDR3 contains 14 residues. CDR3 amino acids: CASSVDRSSTEAFF. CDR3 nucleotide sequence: TGTGCCAGCAGTGTCGACAGGAGCAGTACTGAAGCTTTCTTT.

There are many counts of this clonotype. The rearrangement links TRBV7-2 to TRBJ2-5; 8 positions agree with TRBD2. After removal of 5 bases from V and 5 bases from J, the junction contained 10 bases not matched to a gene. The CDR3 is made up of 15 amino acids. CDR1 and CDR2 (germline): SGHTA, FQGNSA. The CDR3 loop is CASSEEAGAGETQYF. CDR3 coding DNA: TGTGCCAGCAGCGAGGAAGCGGGAGCGGGGGAGACCCAGTACTTC.